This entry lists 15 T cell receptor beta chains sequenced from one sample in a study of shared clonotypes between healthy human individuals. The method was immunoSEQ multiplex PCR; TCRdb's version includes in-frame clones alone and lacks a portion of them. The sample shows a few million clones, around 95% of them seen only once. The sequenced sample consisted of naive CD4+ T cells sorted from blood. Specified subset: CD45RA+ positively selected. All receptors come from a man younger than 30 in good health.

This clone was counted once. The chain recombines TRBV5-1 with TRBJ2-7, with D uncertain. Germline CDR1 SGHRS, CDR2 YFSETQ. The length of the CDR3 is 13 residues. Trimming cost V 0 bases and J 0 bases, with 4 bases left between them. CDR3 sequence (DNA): TGCGCCAGCAGCTTGGGCGTCTCCTACGAGCAGTACTTC. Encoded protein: CASSLGVSYEQYF.

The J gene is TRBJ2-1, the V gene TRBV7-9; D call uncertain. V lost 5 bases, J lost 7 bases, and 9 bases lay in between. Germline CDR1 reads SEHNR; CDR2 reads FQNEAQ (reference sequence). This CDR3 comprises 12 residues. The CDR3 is CASSRLFNEQFF. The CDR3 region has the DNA TGTGCCAGCAGCCGCCTATTTAATGAGCAGTTCTTC. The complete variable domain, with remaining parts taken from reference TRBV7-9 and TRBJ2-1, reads DTGVSQNPRHKITKRGQNVTFRCDPISEHNRLYWYRQTLGQGPEFLTYFQNEAQLEKSRLLSDRFSAERPKGSFSTLEIQRTEQGDSAMYLCASSRLFNEQFFGPGTRLTVL.

CDR3 sequence reads: CASSSGTGMNTEAFF. CDR3 DNA: TGTGCCAGCAGCTCGGGGACAGGCATGAACACTGAAGCTTTCTTT. This chain uses TRBV27 with TRBJ1-1, with 8 bases that match TRBD1. V dropped 6 bases and J dropped 0; count of bases not matched to a gene: 6. The length of the CDR3 is 15 residues. The V gene's germline CDR1 is MNHEY and CDR2 SMNVEV (reference sequence).

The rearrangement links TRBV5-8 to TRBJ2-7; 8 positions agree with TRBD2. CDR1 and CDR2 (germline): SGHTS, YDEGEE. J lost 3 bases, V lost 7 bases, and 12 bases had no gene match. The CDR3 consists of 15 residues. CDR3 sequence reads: CASVFTGLAYYEQYF. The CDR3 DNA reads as TGTGCCAGCGTTTTTACTGGACTAGCTTACTACGAGCAGTACTTC. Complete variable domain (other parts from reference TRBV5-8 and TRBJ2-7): EAGVTQSPTHLIKTRGQQATLRCSPISGHTSVYWYQQALGLGLQFLLWYDEGEERNRGNFPPRFSGRQFPNYSSELNVNALELEDSALYLCASVFTGLAYYEQYFGPGTRLTVT.

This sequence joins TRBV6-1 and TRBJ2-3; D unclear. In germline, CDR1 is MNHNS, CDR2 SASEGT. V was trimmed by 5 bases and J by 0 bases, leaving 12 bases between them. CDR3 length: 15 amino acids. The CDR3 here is CASSSRASSTDTQYF. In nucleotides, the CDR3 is TGTGCCAGCAGTTCCCGGGCCTCTAGCACAGATACGCAGTATTTT.

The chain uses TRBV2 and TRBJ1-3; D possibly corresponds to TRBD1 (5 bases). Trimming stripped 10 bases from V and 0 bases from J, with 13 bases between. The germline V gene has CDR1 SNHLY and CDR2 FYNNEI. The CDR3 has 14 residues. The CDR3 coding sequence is TGTGCCACGAAGTTGGGGGGCTCTGGAAACACCATATATTTT. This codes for CATKLGGSGNTIYF.

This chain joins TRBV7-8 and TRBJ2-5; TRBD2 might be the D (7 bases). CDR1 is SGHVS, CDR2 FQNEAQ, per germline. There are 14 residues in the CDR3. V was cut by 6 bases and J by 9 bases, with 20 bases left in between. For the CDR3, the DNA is TGTGCCAGCAGGAGGGGGGGTAGCGGAGGCTCCCAGTACTTC. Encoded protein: CASRRGGSGGSQYF.

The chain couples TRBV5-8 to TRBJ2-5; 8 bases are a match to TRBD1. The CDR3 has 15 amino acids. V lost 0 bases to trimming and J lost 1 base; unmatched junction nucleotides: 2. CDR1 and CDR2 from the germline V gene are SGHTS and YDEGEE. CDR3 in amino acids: CASSLEGTGQETQYF. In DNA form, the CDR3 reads TGTGCCAGCAGCTTGGAAGGGACAGGCCAAGAGACCCAGTACTTC. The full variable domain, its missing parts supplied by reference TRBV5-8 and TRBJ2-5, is EAGVTQSPTHLIKTRGQQATLRCSPISGHTSVYWYQQALGLGLQFLLWYDEGEERNRGNFPPRFSGRQFPNYSSELNVNALELEDSALYLCASSLEGTGQETQYFGPGTRLLVL.

DNA of the CDR3: TGTGCCAGCAGCTTGGATGGGAGGGACAATCAGCCCCAGCATTTT. Encoded protein: CASSLDGRDNQPQHF. The chain is built from TRBV5-4 and TRBJ1-5; D is unresolved. Germline V gives CDR1 SGHNT, CDR2 YYREEE (reference sequence). This CDR3 spans 15 amino acids. The V gene lost 0 bases and the J gene lost 3 bases, with 10 bases spanning the gap.

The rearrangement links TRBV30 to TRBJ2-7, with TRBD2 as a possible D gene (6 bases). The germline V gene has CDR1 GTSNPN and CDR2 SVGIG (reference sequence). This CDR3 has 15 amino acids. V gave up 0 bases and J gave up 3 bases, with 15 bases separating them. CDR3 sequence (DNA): TGTGCCTGGAGTGTACTGGAGGGAAAGGGCTACGAGCAGTACTTC. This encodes CAWSVLEGKGYEQYF.

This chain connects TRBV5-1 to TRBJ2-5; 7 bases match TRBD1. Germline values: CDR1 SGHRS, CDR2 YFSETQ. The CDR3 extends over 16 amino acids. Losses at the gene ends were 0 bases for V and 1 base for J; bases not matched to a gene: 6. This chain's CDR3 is CASSLAPTGLQETQYF. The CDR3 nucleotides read TGCGCCAGCAGCTTGGCCCCGACAGGGCTCCAAGAGACCCAGTACTTC.

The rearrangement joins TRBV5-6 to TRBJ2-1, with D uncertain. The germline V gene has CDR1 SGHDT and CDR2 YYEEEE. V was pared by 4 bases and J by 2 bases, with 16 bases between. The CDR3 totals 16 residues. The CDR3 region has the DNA TGTGCCAGCAGCCTCTCCCCCACGTTAACCTACAATGAGCAGTTCTTC. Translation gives CASSLSPTLTYNEQFF.

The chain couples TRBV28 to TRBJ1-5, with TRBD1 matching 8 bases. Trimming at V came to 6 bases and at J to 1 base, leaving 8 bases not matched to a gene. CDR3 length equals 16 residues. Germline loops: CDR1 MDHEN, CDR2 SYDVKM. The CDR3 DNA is TGTGCCAGCAGCCTTGGATGGACAGGGAGCAATCAGCCCCAGCATTTT. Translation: CASSLGWTGSNQPQHF.

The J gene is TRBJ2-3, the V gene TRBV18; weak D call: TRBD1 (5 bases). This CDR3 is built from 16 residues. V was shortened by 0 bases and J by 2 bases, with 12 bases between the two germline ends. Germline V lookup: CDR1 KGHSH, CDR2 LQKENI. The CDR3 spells CASSPPNLGHTDTQYF. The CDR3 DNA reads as TGTGCCAGCTCACCACCCAATTTGGGGCACACAGATACGCAGTATTTT.

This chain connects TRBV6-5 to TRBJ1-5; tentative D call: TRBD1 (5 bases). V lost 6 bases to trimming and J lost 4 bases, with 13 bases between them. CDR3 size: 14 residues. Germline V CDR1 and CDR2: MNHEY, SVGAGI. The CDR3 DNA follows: TGTGCCAGCAGCCCCAGCGACAGTAATCAGCCCCAGCATTTT. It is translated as CASSPSDSNQPQHF.